The clone carrying this T cell receptor beta chain was recorded many times. Its antigen is unidentified. Germline CDR1 reads GTSNPN; CDR2 reads SVGIG (reference sequence). The V gene end was trimmed by 1 base and the J gene end by 8 bases; junction bases not matched to a gene: 5. The length of the CDR3 is 14 residues. Time point described: newly diagnosed GD, antithyroid drugs for less than 3 months. Following extraction of RNA from PBMCs, that RNA was used to make the TCR library. This entry comes from a study of regulatory T cells in long-lasting Graves disease. Whole-study findings and limits: Possibly, too few samples lowered accuracy.

Relying on iRepertoire HTBI primers and Arm-PCR of CDR3 regions, the team built TCR beta libraries. TCRdb fed the multiplex PCR reads into MiXCR, producing one record per CDR3 protein. The sample contains 500,000 or so distinct CDR3 sequences, around 16% of which appear only once. These data are also associated with another study on T cells in Graves' hyperthyroidism and ophthalmopathy.

The chain links TRBV30 to TRBJ1-6, with 7 bases that match TRBD1. This TCR was sampled from a man aged 35 to 55 with Graves disease. The material was peripheral blood mononuclear cells (PBMCs), obtained at new diagnosis, from a patient treated with antithyroid drugs. CDR3 loop: CAWSDLRGDSPLHF. CDR3 bases: TGTGCCTGGAGTGATCTCAGGGGGGATTCACCCCTCCACTTT.